These 3 T cell receptor beta chains came from one sample sequenced in a study of blood T cell repertoires in COVID-19. Method: immunoSEQ multiplex PCR; TCRdb's copy keeps in-frame clones and lacks some. The sample contains 95,000 to 150,000 clones, roughly 80% of which appear only once. The sample taken for sequencing was peripheral blood. These receptors came from a human donor in a cohort sampled during active COVID-19.

V gene TRBV30 combines with J gene TRBJ1-6; weak D call: TRBD1 (5 bases). There are 13 residues in the CDR3. Trimming cost V 1 base and J 7 bases, with 8 bases left between them. Germline CDR1 reads GTSNPN; CDR2 reads SVGIG (reference sequence). CDR3 loop: CAWSGTRNSPLHF. CDR3 in DNA: TGTGCCTGGAGTGGGACACGGAATTCACCCCTCCACTTT.

CDR3 bases: TGTGCCAGCAGCTTGAGGGGATTCACAGATACGCAGTATTTT. Its translation is CASSLRGFTDTQYF. The gene calls are TRBV5-5 and TRBJ2-3, with D perhaps TRBD1 (5 bases). Germline lookup yields CDR1 SGHKS and CDR2 YYEKEE (reference sequence). This CDR3 has 14 amino acids. V was clipped by 1 base and J by 2 bases, with 8 bases between them. Drawing the rest from reference TRBV5-5 and TRBJ2-3, the complete variable domain is DAGVTQSPTHLIKTRGQQVTLRCSPISGHKSVSWYQQVLGQGPQFIFQYYEKEERGRGNFPDRFSARQFPNYSSELNVNALLLGDSALYLCASSLRGFTDTQYFGPGTRLTVL.

The chain couples TRBV5-1 to TRBJ1-3; D is perhaps TRBD1 (5 bases). This CDR3 contains 15 residues. V was cut by 3 bases and J by 0 bases, with 10 bases left in between. Looked up from germline, CDR1 is SGHRS and CDR2 is YFSETQ. The CDR3 DNA sequence: TGCGCCAGCAGCTCGGGGGGGAACTCTGGAAACACCATATATTTT. Protein product: CASSSGGNSGNTIYF. The full variable domain, in which reference TRBV5-1 and TRBJ1-3 provide the parts outside the CDR3, is KAGVTQTPRYLIKTRGQQVTLSCSPISGHRSVSWYQQTPGQGLQFLFEYFSETQRNKGNFPGRFSGRQFSNSRSEMNVSTLELGDSALYLCASSSGGNSGNTIYFGEGSWLTVV.